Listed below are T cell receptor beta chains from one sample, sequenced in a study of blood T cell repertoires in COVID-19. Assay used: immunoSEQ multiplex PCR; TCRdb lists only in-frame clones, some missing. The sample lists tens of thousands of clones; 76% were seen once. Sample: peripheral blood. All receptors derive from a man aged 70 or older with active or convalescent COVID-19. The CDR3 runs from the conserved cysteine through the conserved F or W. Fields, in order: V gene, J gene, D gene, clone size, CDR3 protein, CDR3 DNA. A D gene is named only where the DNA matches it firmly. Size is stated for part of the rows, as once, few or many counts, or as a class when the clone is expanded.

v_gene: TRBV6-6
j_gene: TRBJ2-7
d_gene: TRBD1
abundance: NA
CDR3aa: CASSYSGQGAYEQYF
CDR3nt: TGTGCCAGCAGTTACTCGGGACAGGGGGCCTACGAGCAGTACTTC

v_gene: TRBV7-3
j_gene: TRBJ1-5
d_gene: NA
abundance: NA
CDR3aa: CASSTRHSNQPQHF
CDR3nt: TGTGCCAGCAGCACAAGACATAGCAATCAGCCCCAGCATTTT

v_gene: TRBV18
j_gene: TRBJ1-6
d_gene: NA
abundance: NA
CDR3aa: CASSSAPTGDSPLHF
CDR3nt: TGTGCCAGCTCATCAGCCCCAACGGGTGATTCACCCCTCCACTTT

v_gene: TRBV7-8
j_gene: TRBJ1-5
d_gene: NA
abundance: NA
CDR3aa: CASSLNRERPQHF
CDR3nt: TGTGCCAGCAGCTTAAACAGGGAACGGCCCCAGCATTTT

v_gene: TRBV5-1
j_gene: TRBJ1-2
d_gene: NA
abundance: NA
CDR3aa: CASSQTTGNYGYTF
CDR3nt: TGCGCCAGCAGCCAGACGACGGGGAACTATGGCTACACCTTC

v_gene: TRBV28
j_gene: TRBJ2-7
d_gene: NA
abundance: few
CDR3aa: CASSFPQGQSYEQYF
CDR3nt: TGTGCCAGCAGTTTCCCTCAGGGGCAATCCTACGAGCAGTACTTC

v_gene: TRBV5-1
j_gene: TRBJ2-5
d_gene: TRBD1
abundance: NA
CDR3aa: CASSSSGQAQETQYF
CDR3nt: TGCGCCAGCAGCTCGTCGGGACAGGCCCAAGAGACCCAGTACTTC

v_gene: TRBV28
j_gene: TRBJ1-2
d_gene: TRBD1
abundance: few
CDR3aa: CASSLGTGGLGGYTF
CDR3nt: TGTGCCAGCAGTTTGGGGACAGGGGGTTTAGGTGGCTACACCTTC

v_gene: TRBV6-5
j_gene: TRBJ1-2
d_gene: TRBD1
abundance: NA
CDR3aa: CASSSGQWGGYTF
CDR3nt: TGTGCCAGCAGTTCGGGACAGTGGGGTGGCTACACCTTC

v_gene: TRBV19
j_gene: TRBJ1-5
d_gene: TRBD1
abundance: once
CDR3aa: CASSLNRGQGDQPQHF
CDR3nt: TGTGCCAGTAGTCTTAACAGGGGGCAAGGGGATCAGCCCCAGCATTTT

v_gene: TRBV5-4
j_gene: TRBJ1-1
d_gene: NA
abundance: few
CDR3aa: CASSLLHMNTEAFF
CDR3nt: TGTGCCAGCAGCTTATTACACATGAACACTGAAGCTTTCTTT

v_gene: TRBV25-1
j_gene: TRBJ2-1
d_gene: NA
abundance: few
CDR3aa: CASSVQGTDEQFF
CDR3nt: TGTGCCAGCAGTGTGCAGGGGACCGATGAGCAGTTCTTC

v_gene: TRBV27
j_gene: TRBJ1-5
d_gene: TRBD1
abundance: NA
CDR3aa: CASMSGTGGQPQHF
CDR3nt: TGTGCCAGCATGTCGGGGACAGGCGGTCAGCCCCAGCATTTT

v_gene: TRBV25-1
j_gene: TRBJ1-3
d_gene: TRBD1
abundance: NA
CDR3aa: CASSGADRDTIYF
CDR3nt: TGTGCCAGCAGTGGGGCGGACAGGGACACCATATATTTT

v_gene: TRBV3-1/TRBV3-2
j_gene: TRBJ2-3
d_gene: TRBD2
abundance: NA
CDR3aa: CASSSGLAQTDTQYF
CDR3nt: TGTGCCAGCAGCTCGGGACTAGCGCAGACAGATACGCAGTATTTT

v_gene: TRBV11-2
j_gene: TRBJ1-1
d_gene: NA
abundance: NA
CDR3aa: CASSFRVGTEAFF
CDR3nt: TGTGCCAGCAGCTTTCGGGTCGGGACTGAAGCTTTCTTT

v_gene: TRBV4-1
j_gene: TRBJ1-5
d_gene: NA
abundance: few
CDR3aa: CASSPTMSNQPQHF
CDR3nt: TGCGCCAGCAGCCCGACAATGAGCAATCAGCCCCAGCATTTT

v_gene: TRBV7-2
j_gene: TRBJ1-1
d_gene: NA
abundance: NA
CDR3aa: CASSLGQISEAFF
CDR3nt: TGTGCCAGCAGCTTAGGGCAGATCTCTGAAGCTTTCTTT

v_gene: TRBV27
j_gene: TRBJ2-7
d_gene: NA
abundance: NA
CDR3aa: CASSRTDSQSYEQYF
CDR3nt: TGTGCCAGCAGTAGAACCGACAGTCAATCTTACGAGCAGTACTTC

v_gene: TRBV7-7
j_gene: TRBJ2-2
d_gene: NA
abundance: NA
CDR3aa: CASSPRAGRTGELFF
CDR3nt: TGTGCTAGCAGCCCCCGGGCAGGGCGGACCGGGGAGCTGTTTTTT

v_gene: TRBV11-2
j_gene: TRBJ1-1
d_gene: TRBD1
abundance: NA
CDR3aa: CASSPGQGAMNTEAFF
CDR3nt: TGTGCCAGCAGCCCGGGACAGGGAGCTATGAACACTGAAGCTTTCTTT

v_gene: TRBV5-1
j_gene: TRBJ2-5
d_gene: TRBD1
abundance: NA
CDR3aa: CASRSGQDPQETQYF
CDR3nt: TGCGCCAGCAGGTCGGGACAGGATCCCCAAGAGACCCAGTACTTC

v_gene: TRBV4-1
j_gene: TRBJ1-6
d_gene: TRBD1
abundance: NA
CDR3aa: CASSQVLGTGKYNSPLHF
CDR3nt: TGCGCCAGCAGCCAAGTTCTGGGGACAGGGAAATATAATTCACCCCTCCACTTT

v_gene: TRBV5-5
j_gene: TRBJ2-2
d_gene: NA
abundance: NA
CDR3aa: CASSVDVSGAGELFF
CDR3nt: TGTGCCAGCAGCGTGGACGTCTCGGGGGCCGGGGAGCTGTTTTTT

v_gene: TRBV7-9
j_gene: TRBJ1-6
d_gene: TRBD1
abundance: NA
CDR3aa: CASSERGQGANDSPLHF
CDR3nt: TGTGCCAGCAGCGAACGAGGACAGGGGGCGAATGATTCACCCCTCCACTTT